This T cell receptor (beta chain) was captured by sequencing in a study of early T cells in non-severe SARS-CoV-2 infection. Across the whole study: Sequencing of unsorted whole blood was done on bulk RNA, leaving chains unpaired.

This clonotype was seen more than once but under ten times. Its antigen is not known. Broader study findings: Private and CD4 specificities were missed by VDJdb matching, skewed to anti-spike CD8.

Unique molecular identifiers tagged individual cDNA molecules. Each CDR3 protein is one row after TCRdb ran MiXCR on the 5' RACE reads. The sample lists about 120,000 distinct CDR3 sequences, roughly 12% seen once, with less than 4.5% in the top ten. Germline V gene lookup returns CDR1 SGHKS and CDR2 YYEKEE (reference sequence). Trimming left V 0 bases short and J 9 bases short, with 9 bases between. CDR3 length: 12 amino acids. The specimen was whole blood, collected at baseline. V gene TRBV5-5 combines with J gene TRBJ1-1; D uncertain. This sequence originates from an adult who was a healthcare worker with PCR-confirmed SARS-CoV-2 infection or an uninfected control (not recorded which). The CDR3 region is CASSLDQVKAFF. CDR3 DNA sequence: TGTGCCAGCAGCTTGGACCAGGTGAAAGCTTTCTTT.